The rows below give T cell receptor beta chains drawn from one sample of a study of blood T cell repertoires in COVID-19. Some clones are missing from TCRdb's copy, which holds only in-frame ones; the method was immunoSEQ multiplex PCR. The sample includes fewer than 250,000 clones, about 88% seen only once; the top ten take roughly 4.7%. The source material was peripheral blood. The source is a human donor in a cohort sampled during active COVID-19. CDR3s include the opening cysteine and the closing phenylalanine or tryptophan. The order of the fields is J gene, clone size, D gene, V gene, CDR3 length, CDR3 protein, CDR3 DNA. The D gene is left open where the match is weak. Only part of the rows carry a size: once, few, many, or a class if the clone is expanded.

TRBJ2-4	NA	TRBD2	TRBV6-2/TRBV6-3	17	CASSYSRLAVAKNIQYF	TGTGCCAGCAGTTACTCGAGGCTAGCGGTAGCCAAAAACATTCAGTACTTC
TRBJ2-5	NA	TRBD2	TRBV2	16	CASSSGASGGTETQYF	TGTGCCAGCAGTTCCGGGGCTAGCGGGGGAACAGAGACCCAGTACTTC
TRBJ1-6	many	NA	TRBV2	12	CASNRVDSPLHF	TGTGCCAGCAACAGGGTGGACTCACCCCTCCACTTT
TRBJ2-5	NA	NA	TRBV4-3	15	CASSQDPTWRETQYF	TGCGCCAGCAGCCAAGATCCAACTTGGAGAGAGACCCAGTACTTC
TRBJ1-1	NA	NA	TRBV28	12	CASSLGETEAFF	TGTGCCAGCAGTTTAGGTGAGACTGAAGCTTTCTTT
TRBJ2-3	NA	TRBD2	TRBV9	15	CASSVASGGTDTQYF	TGTGCCAGCAGCGTAGCTTCGGGAGGAACAGATACGCAGTATTTT
TRBJ1-1	NA	TRBD1	TRBV28	15	CASSSPTGPNTEAFF	TGTGCCAGCAGTTCCCCGACAGGGCCGAACACTGAAGCTTTCTTT
TRBJ1-4	NA	TRBD1	TRBV6-5	16	CASSYSLQGAGEKLFF	TGTGCCAGCAGTTACTCCTTACAGGGGGCAGGTGAAAAACTGTTTTTT
TRBJ1-4	NA	NA	TRBV2	13	CASKLPGREKLFF	TGTGCCAGCAAGTTACCAGGGAGGGAAAAACTGTTTTTT
TRBJ2-2	once	TRBD1	TRBV9	15	CASSVVQGQAGELFF	TGTGCCAGCAGCGTAGTACAGGGGCAGGCCGGGGAGCTGTTTTTT
TRBJ1-2	NA	NA	TRBV3-1/TRBV3-2	15	CASSQENRALYGYTF	TGTGCCAGCAGCCAAGAAAACAGGGCTTTGTATGGCTACACCTTC
TRBJ1-5	NA	NA	TRBV4-3	13	CASSQTVNQPQHF	TGCGCCAGCAGCCAAACGGTAAATCAGCCCCAGCATTTT
TRBJ2-2	NA	TRBD1	TRBV6-5	16	CASSYSRGLNSGELFF	TGTGCCAGCAGTTACTCGAGGGGGCTGAATTCCGGGGAGCTGTTTTTT
TRBJ1-6	few	NA	TRBV9	14	CASSVDHSSSPLHF	TGTGCCAGCAGCGTAGACCATTCCAGTTCACCCCTCCACTTT
TRBJ2-3	NA	TRBD1	TRBV7-9	15	CASSMTGGITDTQYF	TGTGCCAGCAGCATGACAGGGGGCATCACAGATACGCAGTATTTT
TRBJ2-3	NA	TRBD2	TRBV7-9	17	CASSNRILAGESDTQYF	TGTGCCAGCAGCAATCGAATTCTAGCGGGAGAATCAGATACGCAGTATTTT
TRBJ1-4	NA	TRBD1	TRBV28	13	CASRQGVSRKLFF	TGTGCCAGCAGGCAGGGGGTCTCAAGGAAACTGTTTTTT
TRBJ2-3	NA	TRBD1	TRBV7-2	16	CASSLVGGTGADTQYF	TGTGCCAGCAGCTTAGTCGGAGGGACAGGGGCAGATACGCAGTATTTT
TRBJ2-7	NA	NA	TRBV18	13	CASSPRETYEQYF	TGTGCCAGCTCCCCACGGGAGACCTACGAGCAGTACTTC
TRBJ2-3	NA	TRBD1	TRBV6-5	13	CASSTGDTDTQYF	TGTGCCAGCAGCACAGGGGACACAGATACGCAGTATTTT
TRBJ2-7	NA	TRBD1	TRBV5-1	14	CASSLGDRSYEQYF	TGCGCCAGCAGCTTGGGGGACAGGTCCTACGAGCAGTACTTC
TRBJ1-5	NA	TRBD1	TRBV11-2	16	CASSLDRTGKGQPQHF	TGTGCCAGCAGCTTAGACCGGACAGGGAAAGGTCAGCCCCAGCATTTT
TRBJ2-1	NA	TRBD2	TRBV4-3	16	CASSQDRTSGSNEQFF	TGCGCCAGCAGCCAAGATCGGACTAGCGGGAGCAATGAGCAGTTCTTC
TRBJ1-1	once	TRBD1	TRBV5-1	15	CASSLGTGMNTEAFF	TGCGCCAGCAGCCTCGGGACAGGAATGAACACTGAAGCTTTCTTT
TRBJ2-1	NA	TRBD1	TRBV5-1	14	CASSPTENRGLLFF	TGCGCCAGCAGCCCAACCGAAAACAGGGGGCTCTTGTTCTTC
TRBJ2-3	NA	TRBD2	TRBV19	19	CASSIFLGLAGAETDTQYF	TGTGCCAGTAGTATTTTCCTCGGACTAGCGGGAGCTGAAACAGATACGCAGTATTTT
TRBJ2-2	NA	NA	TRBV6-5	14	CASRWWTDTGELFF	TGTGCCAGCAGGTGGTGGACAGATACCGGGGAGCTGTTTTTT
TRBJ2-1	NA	TRBD1	TRBV10-1	15	CASSDRGSSYNEQFF	TGCGCCAGCTCGGACAGGGGGAGCTCCTACAATGAGCAGTTCTTC
TRBJ2-5	NA	TRBD2	TRBV19	17	CASSIVGSGGAKETQYF	TGTGCCAGTAGTATAGTGGGTAGCGGGGGGGCTAAAGAGACCCAGTACTTC
TRBJ2-5	few	TRBD2	TRBV7-2	16	CASSQGHSSGGETQYF	TGTGCCAGCAGCCAGGGTCATTCGAGCGGGGGGGAGACCCAGTACTTC
TRBJ1-5	NA	TRBD1	TRBV7-2	16	CASSLWTGELNQPQHF	TGTGCCAGCAGCTTATGGACAGGGGAGCTCAATCAGCCCCAGCATTTT
TRBJ2-3	NA	NA	TRBV10-1	16	CASSETGLGRTDTQYF	TGCGCCAGCAGTGAGACAGGTTTAGGGCGCACAGATACGCAGTATTTT
TRBJ2-5	NA	NA	TRBV5-4	15	CASSLGGSWGETQYF	TGTGCCAGCAGCTTGGGGGGCAGTTGGGGTGAGACCCAGTACTTC
TRBJ2-1	once	TRBD1	TRBV6-2/TRBV6-3	15	CASSRGQGEVNEQFF	TGTGCCAGCAGTCGCGGACAGGGGGAGGTGAATGAGCAGTTCTTC
TRBJ2-3	NA	TRBD1	TRBV18	14	CASKDREQANTQYF	TGTGCCAGCAAGGACAGGGAGCAGGCGAATACGCAGTATTTT
TRBJ1-3	NA	NA	TRBV10-1	14	CASSEPGDGNTIYF	TGCGCCAGCAGTGAACCAGGGGATGGAAACACCATATATTTT
TRBJ2-2	NA	NA	TRBV7-9	16	CASSLGEAPNTGELFF	TGTGCCAGCAGCTTAGGGGAGGCCCCGAACACCGGGGAGCTGTTTTTT
TRBJ1-1	once	TRBD1	TRBV27	13	CASIGTGRTEAFF	TGTGCCAGCATTGGGACAGGGCGCACTGAAGCTTTCTTT
TRBJ2-2	NA	NA	TRBV10-3	13	CATRTENTGELFF	TGTGCCACCCGGACAGAGAACACCGGGGAGCTGTTTTTT
TRBJ2-3	NA	NA	TRBV10-3	14	CAITEAPSTDTQYF	TGTGCCATCACAGAGGCCCCCAGCACAGATACGCAGTATTTT
TRBJ1-2	NA	NA	TRBV7-9	15	CASSPPSVRSYGYTF	TGTGCCAGCAGCCCTCCCAGTGTGAGGAGCTATGGCTACACCTTC
TRBJ2-1	once	TRBD1	TRBV2	14	CASVTGGSRNEQFF	TGTGCCAGCGTCACAGGGGGGTCGCGGAATGAGCAGTTCTTC
TRBJ1-6	NA	TRBD1	TRBV2	14	CASTSGQGYSPLHF	TGTGCCAGTACCTCGGGACAGGGTTACTCACCCCTCCACTTT
TRBJ2-5	once	TRBD2	TRBV19	15	CATRTSGTRGETQYF	TGTGCCACCCGGACTAGCGGGACCCGCGGAGAGACCCAGTACTTC
TRBJ2-7	once	NA	TRBV4-3	15	CASSQDYGQNYEQYF	TGCGCCAGCAGCCAAGATTATGGGCAGAACTACGAGCAGTACTTC
TRBJ2-3	NA	NA	TRBV5-4	13	CASSLDSSDTQYF	TGTGCCAGCAGCTTGGATAGCAGCGATACGCAGTATTTT
TRBJ1-6	NA	NA	TRBV10-1	14	CASSGYRENSPLHF	TGCGCCAGCAGTGGTTACAGGGAAAATTCACCCCTCCACTTT
TRBJ1-1	NA	NA	TRBV19	14	CASSQDSLNTEAFF	TGTGCCAGTAGTCAGGACAGTTTGAACACTGAAGCTTTCTTT
TRBJ2-7	NA	NA	TRBV6-5	14	CASSNDRHSYEQYF	TGTGCCAGCAGTAATGACAGGCACTCCTACGAGCAGTACTTC
TRBJ2-7	NA	TRBD2	TRBV28	14	CASSSLAGTYEQYF	TGTGCCAGCAGTTCGTTAGCGGGAACCTACGAGCAGTACTTC
TRBJ1-3	NA	NA	TRBV2	13	CASAQGSGNTIYF	TGTGCCAGTGCCCAGGGGTCTGGAAACACCATATATTTT
TRBJ2-1	NA	TRBD1	TRBV28	16	CASSSASGGTYNEQFF	TGTGCCAGCAGTTCCGCCTCAGGGGGCACCTACAATGAGCAGTTCTTC